This entry concerns a single T cell receptor (beta chain). Its antigen is still unknown. Clones were read by immunoSEQ multiplex PCR, and TCRdb kept only the in-frame ones, dropping some. Here the sample spans 30,000 to 45,000 clones, roughly 80% being singletons. This entry comes from a study of Siglec-9 on CD8 T cells in melanoma. Germline V gives CDR1 LNHDA, CDR2 SQIVND (reference sequence). The germline V and J ends were trimmed by 3 bases and 0 bases, with 15 bases remaining between them. CDR3 length: 17 residues. Study conclusions and caveats: An effector memory CD8+ subset marked by Siglec-9 reportedly appeared to gather in melanoma.

The clonotype originates from a human donor in good health. The chain carries TRBV19 and TRBJ2-1; a weak D match, TRBD1 (7 bases). The sequenced sample was Siglec-9- CD8+ T cells sorted from blood. As DNA, the CDR3 is TGTGCCAGTAGTATGGACAGGTTGGAGGGCTCCTACAATGAGCAGTTCTTC. Encoded protein: CASSMDRLEGSYNEQFF. Drawing the rest from reference TRBV19 and TRBJ2-1, the complete variable domain is DGGITQSPKYLFRKEGQNVTLSCEQNLNHDAMYWYRQDPGQGLRLIYYSQIVNDFQKGDIAEGYSVSREKKESFPLTVTSAQKNPTAFYLCASSMDRLEGSYNEQFFGPGTRLTVL.